This is a list of T cell receptor beta chains from one sample in a study of blood T cell repertoires in COVID-19. Measured with immunoSEQ multiplex PCR; TCRdb has only the in-frame clones, and not every one. This sample has approximately 140,000 clones; roughly four fifths occur once, and the top ten carry 13% to 15%. Material: peripheral blood. Source of these receptors: a human donor with acute or convalescent COVID-19. The donor label of this sample is uncertain. CDR3s include the opening cysteine and the closing phenylalanine or tryptophan.

V gene: TRBV5-1; J gene: TRBJ2-3; CDR3 protein: CASSLDIGGGITDTQYF
V gene: TRBV4-1; J gene: TRBJ1-2; CDR3 protein: CASSPSGGPGGYTF
V gene: TRBV19; J gene: TRBJ2-3; CDR3 protein: CASSLGLAGRISTDTQYF
V gene: TRBV5-6; J gene: TRBJ1-1; CDR3 protein: CASSLSGAGTEAFF
V gene: TRBV5-5; J gene: TRBJ2-1; CDR3 protein: CASSFGREAYNEQFF
V gene: TRBV3-1/TRBV3-2; J gene: TRBJ1-6; CDR3 protein: CASSQEWGDRANSPLHF
V gene: TRBV5-1; J gene: TRBJ2-1; CDR3 protein: CASSDGSNSYNEQFF
V gene: TRBV6-1; J gene: TRBJ1-4; CDR3 protein: CASSDRGRGGSEKLFF
V gene: TRBV5-4; J gene: TRBJ1-3; CDR3 protein: CASSLGSGSGNTIYF
V gene: TRBV4-1; J gene: TRBJ2-3; CDR3 protein: CASSQRGQRGATDTQYF
V gene: TRBV6-8; J gene: TRBJ1-5; CDR3 protein: CASSYSAPAIQPQHF
V gene: TRBV7-2; J gene: TRBJ2-1; CDR3 protein: CASSPWASGGAGEQFF
V gene: TRBV7-3; J gene: TRBJ1-1; CDR3 protein: CASSRQGMNTEAFF
V gene: TRBV7-9; J gene: TRBJ1-5; CDR3 protein: CASSYIQGQGAGSNQPQHF
V gene: TRBV27; J gene: TRBJ1-5; CDR3 protein: CASSWRQGNQPQHF
V gene: TRBV7-2; J gene: TRBJ2-3; CDR3 protein: CASTDSRTVTDTQYF
V gene: TRBV7-8; J gene: TRBJ2-3; CDR3 protein: CASSPRPFTGTSDPTDTQYF
V gene: TRBV18; J gene: TRBJ2-2; CDR3 protein: CASSPGQLHTGELFF
V gene: TRBV3-1/TRBV3-2; J gene: TRBJ1-1; CDR3 protein: CASSQVRTANTEAFF
V gene: TRBV28; J gene: TRBJ1-5; CDR3 protein: CASSFPPPPDNSNQPQHF
V gene: TRBV7-2; J gene: TRBJ1-1; CDR3 protein: CASSSQGAKNTEAFF
V gene: TRBV18; J gene: TRBJ2-3; CDR3 protein: CASSPRSDTQYF
V gene: TRBV7-8; J gene: TRBJ2-7; CDR3 protein: CASSPPRSAGSYEQYF
V gene: TRBV14; J gene: TRBJ1-6; CDR3 protein: CASSRDRGLYSPLHF
V gene: TRBV5-1; J gene: TRBJ2-1; CDR3 protein: CASSLPFTGGANEQFF
V gene: TRBV5-1; J gene: TRBJ1-2; CDR3 protein: CASSLGQGSGGYTF
V gene: TRBV6-2/TRBV6-3; J gene: TRBJ1-2; CDR3 protein: CASSYRDYGYTF
V gene: TRBV30; J gene: TRBJ2-7; CDR3 protein: CAWSVQASYEQYF
V gene: TRBV2; J gene: TRBJ2-2; CDR3 protein: CASIRGGSAGELFF
V gene: TRBV19; J gene: TRBJ1-5; CDR3 protein: CASSFRVLNQPQHF
V gene: TRBV6-4; J gene: TRBJ2-3; CDR3 protein: CASSFQSGTDTQYF
V gene: TRBV30; J gene: TRBJ1-6; CDR3 protein: CAWSRDRGSGSSPLHF
V gene: TRBV19; J gene: TRBJ2-1; CDR3 protein: CASMPVGQGGIDEQFF
V gene: TRBV6-5; J gene: TRBJ1-1; CDR3 protein: CASSRTDLNTEAFF
V gene: TRBV15; J gene: TRBJ1-3; CDR3 protein: CATSRDLGGSGNTIYF
V gene: TRBV6-5; J gene: TRBJ1-6; CDR3 protein: CASTYGEATLHF
V gene: TRBV5-5; J gene: TRBJ1-2; CDR3 protein: CASSLGDRGAYGYTF
V gene: TRBV7-2; J gene: TRBJ2-7; CDR3 protein: CASSLGLAGDEQYF
V gene: TRBV7-2; J gene: TRBJ1-3; CDR3 protein: CASATGFSNTIYF
V gene: TRBV2; J gene: TRBJ1-5; CDR3 protein: CASSEGGQGQPQHF
V gene: TRBV4-1; J gene: TRBJ1-4; CDR3 protein: CASSQQKMPATNEKLFF
V gene: TRBV6-5; J gene: TRBJ1-2; CDR3 protein: CASSYSREPNYGYTF
V gene: TRBV4-1; J gene: TRBJ2-1; CDR3 protein: CASSQVQGAHNEQFF
V gene: TRBV3-1/TRBV3-2; J gene: TRBJ1-2; CDR3 protein: CASSPLDRGDGYTF
V gene: TRBV29-1; J gene: TRBJ1-1; CDR3 protein: CSVVGTGGTWDTEAFF
V gene: TRBV6-5; J gene: TRBJ1-2; CDR3 protein: CASSNSDRAYGYTF
V gene: TRBV5-1; J gene: TRBJ1-2; CDR3 protein: CASSREGGTKISGYTF
V gene: TRBV19; J gene: TRBJ1-1; CDR3 protein: CASSIRGAAMNTEAFF
V gene: TRBV4-3; J gene: TRBJ1-1; CDR3 protein: CASSPLGDLSSDTEAFF
V gene: TRBV28; J gene: TRBJ1-1; CDR3 protein: CASSFAGVEGAFF
V gene: TRBV27; J gene: TRBJ1-5; CDR3 protein: CASSLAREKPQHF
V gene: TRBV18; J gene: TRBJ1-1; CDR3 protein: CASSPRLGEGNTEAFF
V gene: TRBV6-5; J gene: TRBJ1-2; CDR3 protein: CASSGQTNYGYTF
V gene: TRBV4-3; J gene: TRBJ2-3; CDR3 protein: CASSQDRGSTDTQYF